These 4 T cell receptor beta chains were sequenced from one sample in a study of metastatic and nonmetastatic thyroid tumors. Through MiXCR, TCRdb re-clonotyped the PCR reads. The sample yields 11,000 to 15,000 clones, around 3.6% seen once. Thyroid surgery took place with no prior treatment in any patient. Material for sequencing was tumor tissue. The receptors originated from a female donor with papillary thyroid cancer or a benign thyroid nodule (not recorded which). Some clones in this sample may be carry-over from other donors' samples.

This sequence joins TRBV20-1 and TRBJ2-3, with TRBD2 identical over 11 bases. V was clipped by 3 bases and J by 5 bases; unmatched bases: 10. Germline lookup yields CDR1 DFQATT and CDR2 SNEGSKA (reference sequence). The CDR3 has 16 residues. CDR3 sequence (DNA): TGCAGTGCTAGGGGTAGACTAGCGGGGTCGTTAGATACGCAGTATTTT. Its protein is CSARGRLAGSLDTQYF.

This clone appeared a few times. CDR3 bases: TGTGCCAGCAGTGGGACAGTTAGAAGCAATCAGCCCCAGCATTTT. Amino acids: CASSGTVRSNQPQHF. The chain employs TRBV28 and TRBJ1-5, with 7 nucleotides matching TRBD1. V was pared by 5 bases and J by 1 base, with 5 bases of the junction left unmatched. CDR1 and CDR2 (germline): MDHEN, SYDVKM. This CDR3 is built from 15 residues.

The CDR3 spells CASTPPRCPQHF. CDR3 nucleotides: TGTGCCAGCACCCCCCCCCGGTGTCCCCAGCATTTT. The V and J genes are TRBV28 and TRBJ1-5, with D unclear. The ends were cut back, 7 bases at V and 10 bases at J, with 14 bases in the middle. Germline CDR1 is MDHEN and CDR2 is SYDVKM. The CDR3 length is 12 residues.

The chain carries TRBV6-1 and TRBJ1-4; D possibly corresponds to TRBD1 (6 bases). This CDR3 is built from 16 residues. CDR1 and CDR2 (germline): MNHNS, SASEGT. The germline V and J ends were trimmed by 5 bases and 8 bases, with 21 bases remaining between them. The CDR3 region is CASSPETGGSGEKLFF. The CDR3 nucleotides are TGTGCCAGCAGTCCCGAGACAGGCGGGAGTGGGGAAAAACTGTTTTTT.